This is a list of T cell receptor beta chains from one sample in a study of blood T cells in healthy people across ages. TCRdb itself ran the 5' RACE reads through MiXCR, one entry per CDR3 protein. The sample has about 570,000 distinct CDR3 sequences, about 25% seen once. The sample was also reused in another study, on T cells of mothers and their children.

Sequencing was performed on blood. These receptors originate from a boy younger than 10 in good health. Each CDR3 is given with its conserved first and last residue. The D gene is left open where the match is weak. The size entry is marked missing in some rows and otherwise reads once, few, many or a size class.

>TRBD2|-|TRBJ2-5|TRBV20-1
CSASRREWGETQYF
TGCAGTGCTAGTAGGCGGGAGTGGGGAGAGACCCAGTACTTC
>-|-|TRBJ2-4|TRBV7-9
CASSLFGISSDVIQYF
TGTGCCAGCAGCTTATTCGGAATTTCGTCGGATGTCATTCAGTACTTC
>-|-|TRBJ1-2|TRBV10-3
CAISAAGVYGYTF
TGTGCCATCAGTGCAGCAGGGGTCTATGGCTACACCTTC
>-|-|TRBJ2-2|TRBV18
CASSPQELLNTGELFF
TGTGCCAGCTCACCACAGGAGTTACTGAACACCGGGGAGCTGTTTTTT
>-|few|TRBJ2-5|TRBV12-3/TRBV12-4
CASSLGGRVGQYF
TGTGCCAGCAGTTTAGGGGGCAGGGTTGGCCAGTACTTC
>TRBD2|-|TRBJ2-1|TRBV11-2
CASSHLRLAGGEQFF
TGTGCCAGCAGCCATCTCAGACTAGCGGGAGGCGAGCAGTTCTTC
>-|-|TRBJ2-7|TRBV12-3/TRBV12-4
CASALGFVEQYF
TGTGCCAGCGCCTTGGGGTTTGTCGAGCAGTACTTC
>-|few|TRBJ2-7|TRBV3-1
CASSQVSRGNLSYEQYF
TGTGCCAGCAGCCAAGTCAGTAGAGGGAACCTTTCCTACGAGCAGTACTTC
>-|-|TRBJ2-1|TRBV30
CAWASYNEQFF
TGTGCCTGGGCTTCCTACAATGAGCAGTTCTTC
>-|-|TRBJ1-4|TRBV9
CASSPGVATNEKLFF
TGTGCCAGCAGCCCAGGGGTTGCAACTAATGAAAAACTGTTTTTT
>-|few|TRBJ2-5|TRBV7-9
CASSAGTHQETQYF
TGTGCCAGCAGCGCCGGGACCCACCAAGAGACCCAGTACTTC
>-|-|TRBJ1-1|TRBV29-1
CSVGGGTEAFF
TGCAGCGTTGGGGGGGGGACTGAAGCTTTCTTT
>TRBD1|-|TRBJ2-2|TRBV2
CASRRAGGRTGELFF
TGTGCCAGCAGACGAGCAGGGGGTAGGACCGGGGAGCTGTTTTTT
>-|few|TRBJ1-2|TRBV24-1
CAARPLGEMGYGYTF
TGTGCCGCACGACCACTGGGGGAGATGGGCTATGGCTACACCTTC
>TRBD2|once|TRBJ2-1|TRBV24-1
CATSDFSSVGGREQFF
TGTGCCACCAGTGATTTCTCCTCGGTCGGCGGGAGGGAGCAGTTCTTC
>TRBD1|-|TRBJ2-7|TRBV3-1
CASSQADRAGEQYF
TGTGCCAGCAGCCAGGCGGACAGGGCCGGGGAGCAGTACTTC
>-|-|TRBJ2-2|TRBV24-1
CATSAWESTGELFF
TGTGCCACCAGTGCGTGGGAGTCCACCGGGGAGCTGTTTTTT
>TRBD1|-|TRBJ2-6|TRBV12-3/TRBV12-4
CASSFGQGRSNVLTF
TGTGCCAGCAGTTTTGGACAGGGGAGGTCCAACGTCCTGACTTTC
>-|-|TRBJ2-5|TRBV3-1
CASSQEMAGYQETQYF
TGTGCCAGCAGCCAAGAAATGGCGGGGTACCAAGAGACCCAGTACTTC
>-|few|TRBJ1-5|TRBV16
CASSLVGPNNQPQHF
TGTGCCAGCAGCCTCGTGGGACCGAACAATCAGCCCCAGCATTTT
>-|-|TRBJ1-5|TRBV7-9
CASSPLSRDQPQHF
TGTGCCAGCAGCCCGTTATCCAGGGATCAGCCCCAGCATTTT
>-|few|TRBJ2-1|TRBV9
CASSDNRGVVSYNEQFF
TGTGCCAGCAGCGATAACCGAGGGGTCGTCTCCTACAATGAGCAGTTCTTC
>-|-|TRBJ2-3|TRBV20-1
CSAREFLGRTQYF
TGCAGTGCTAGAGAGTTTCTGGGGAGGACGCAGTATTTT
>TRBD2|-|TRBJ2-7|TRBV6-2/TRBV6-3
CASSYPATGTSGRSSYEQYF
TGTGCCAGCAGTTACCCCGCAACCGGGACTAGCGGCAGAAGCTCCTACGAGCAGTACTTC
>TRBD1|few|TRBJ1-2|TRBV3-1
CASSQVRGHGYTF
TGTGCCAGCAGCCAAGTAAGGGGGCACGGCTACACCTTC
>-|-|TRBJ2-6|TRBV7-2
CASSFYSSGANVLTF
TGTGCCAGCAGCTTCTACAGCTCTGGGGCCAACGTCCTGACTTTC
>TRBD2|few|TRBJ2-5|TRBV5-4
CASSLVGRPISLAGDGGRETQYF
TGTGCCAGCAGCTTGGTGGGCCGTCCTATTTCACTAGCGGGAGATGGGGGAAGGGAGACCCAGTACTTC
>TRBD1|few|TRBJ2-7|TRBV5-1
CASSFGQGHSYEQYF
TGCGCCAGCAGCTTCGGACAGGGGCACTCCTACGAGCAGTACTTC
>-|-|TRBJ2-7|TRBV5-5
CASSGPLDEQYF
TGTGCCAGCAGCGGGCCCCTTGACGAGCAGTACTTC
>TRBD2|-|TRBJ2-5|TRBV20-1
CSASSLAGALMVF
TGCAGTGCTAGCTCCCTAGCGGGGGCCTTGATGGTCTTC
>-|-|TRBJ2-2|TRBV18
CASSPPDGAQNTGELFF
TGTGCCAGCTCACCCCCGGACGGCGCCCAGAACACCGGGGAGCTGTTTTTT
>-|-|TRBJ1-2|TRBV12-3/TRBV12-4
CASSFSGNGYTF
TGTGCCAGCAGTTTTTCGGGGAATGGCTACACCTTC
>TRBD1|few|TRBJ2-7|TRBV6-5
CASSYSIWGTGAPYEQYF
TGTGCCAGCAGTTACTCGATTTGGGGGACAGGGGCCCCCTACGAGCAGTACTTC
>-|-|TRBJ2-5|TRBV21-1
CASSKGGASYQETQYF
TGTGCCAGCAGCAAAGGGGGGGCTTCGTACCAAGAGACCCAGTACTTC
>TRBD1|few|TRBJ2-2|TRBV2
CASSRTGRTNTGELFF
TGTGCCAGCAGTAGGACAGGGCGGACGAACACCGGGGAGCTGTTTTTT
>-|-|TRBJ2-1|TRBV4-1
CASSQEAREQFF
TGCGCCAGCAGCCAAGAGGCGAGGGAGCAGTTCTTC
>-|few|TRBJ1-3|TRBV5-1
CASSPGDRYSGNTIYF
TGCGCCAGCAGCCCGGGGGACCGATACTCTGGAAACACCATATATTTT